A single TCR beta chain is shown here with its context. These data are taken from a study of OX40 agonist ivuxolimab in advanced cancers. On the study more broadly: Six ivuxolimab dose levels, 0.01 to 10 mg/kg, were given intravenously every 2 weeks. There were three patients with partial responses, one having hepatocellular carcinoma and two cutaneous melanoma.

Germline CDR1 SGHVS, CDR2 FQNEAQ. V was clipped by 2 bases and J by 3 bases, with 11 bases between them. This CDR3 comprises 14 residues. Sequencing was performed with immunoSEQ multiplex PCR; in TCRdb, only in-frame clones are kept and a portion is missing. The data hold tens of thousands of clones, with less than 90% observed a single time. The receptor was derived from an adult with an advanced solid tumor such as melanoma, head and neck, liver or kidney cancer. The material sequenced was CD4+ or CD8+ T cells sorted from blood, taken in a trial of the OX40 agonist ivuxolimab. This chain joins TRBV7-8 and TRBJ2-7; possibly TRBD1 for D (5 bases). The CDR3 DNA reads TGTGCCAGCAGCTTAATGGCAGGGCTCTACGAGCAGTACTTC. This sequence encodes CASSLMAGLYEQYF.